This is a list of T cell receptor beta chains from one sample in a study of blood T cells in healthy people across ages. One entry per CDR3 protein, called by TCRdb with MiXCR from the 5' RACE reads. Of around 690,000 distinct CDR3 sequences in the sample, 45% to 65% were seen once. The sequencing sample was made of blood. These TCRs come from a man aged 55-75 years in good health. Each CDR3 is given with its conserved first and last residue. The D gene is left open where the match is weak. Clone size is given for some rows only: seen once, a few or many times, or a class if the clone is expanded.

>TRBV7-9|TRBD2|NA|TRBJ2-3
CASSSTSGADTQYF
TGTGCCAGCAGCTCAACTAGCGGGGCAGATACGCAGTATTTT
>TRBV28|NA|NA|TRBJ1-6
CASGRGQRYSPLHF
TGTGCCAGCGGACGCGGACAGCGATATTCACCCCTCCACTTT
>TRBV11-2|NA|many|TRBJ2-7
CASNSQGGPYEQYF
TGTGCCAGCAATTCCCAGGGCGGTCCCTACGAGCAGTACTTC
>TRBV7-2|TRBD2|NA|TRBJ2-3
CASSLVASGGSTDTQYF
TGTGCCAGCAGCTTAGTTGCTAGCGGGGGAAGCACAGATACGCAGTATTTT
>TRBV5-1|NA|many|TRBJ2-3
CASSLATDTQYF
TGTGCCAGCAGTTTGGCCACAGATACGCAGTATTTT
>TRBV5-5|NA|NA|TRBJ1-6
CASSPRGPASPLHF
TGTGCCAGCAGTCCGAGGGGACCGGCTTCACCCCTCCACTTT
>TRBV27|NA|NA|TRBJ2-7
CASARIQSYEQYF
TGTGCCAGCGCGCGGATTCAATCCTACGAGCAGTACTTC
>TRBV7-9|NA|NA|TRBJ2-7
CASSAGLPQLQYF
TGTGCCAGCAGCGCGGGACTCCCCCAGCTTCAGTACTTC
>TRBV4-3|NA|NA|TRBJ2-3
CASSQPPDTDTQYF
TGCGCCAGCAGCCAACCCCCGGACACAGATACGCAGTATTTT
>TRBV20-1|TRBD2|NA|TRBJ2-1
CSAISSGPYNEQFF
TGCAGTGCTATCTCTAGCGGGCCTTACAATGAGCAGTTCTTC
>TRBV7-2|NA|NA|TRBJ2-1
CASSLSVGSYNEQFF
TGTGCCAGCAGCTTATCGGTGGGCTCCTACAATGAGCAGTTCTTC
>TRBV9|NA|NA|TRBJ1-1
CASSHLVTNTEAFF
TGTGCCAGCAGCCATTTAGTGACGAACACTGAAGCTTTCTTT
>TRBV6-5|TRBD1|NA|TRBJ1-2
CASSYSTGGYGYTF
TGTGCCAGCAGTTACTCGACAGGGGGGTATGGCTACACCTTC
>TRBV20-1|NA|NA|TRBJ1-2
CSATRPSGHGYTF
TGCAGTGCTACTCGTCCGTCAGGGCATGGCTACACCTTC
>TRBV6-2/TRBV6-3|NA|NA|TRBJ1-1
CASTDGYRGINTEAFF
TGTGCCAGCACCGACGGGTATCGGGGTATAAACACTGAAGCTTTCTTT
>TRBV29-1|NA|NA|TRBJ2-1
CSGTLSSYNEQFF
TGCAGCGGGACTCTGAGCTCCTACAATGAGCAGTTCTTC
>TRBV5-1|NA|NA|TRBJ1-1
CASSRGDNTEAFF
TGCGCCAGCAGCCGCGGGGATAACACTGAAGCTTTCTTT
>TRBV5-6|TRBD1|NA|TRBJ1-2
CASSFGRGQPPNYGYTF
TGTGCCAGCAGCTTCGGCAGGGGGCAACCACCTAACTATGGCTACACCTTC
>TRBV7-2|TRBD1|NA|TRBJ2-1
CASSLEGQSYNEQFF
TGTGCCAGCAGCTTAGAGGGACAGTCCTACAATGAGCAGTTCTTC
>TRBV2|TRBD2|few|TRBJ2-5
CASRSGTSGYQETQYF
TGTGCCAGCAGGTCGGGGACTAGCGGATACCAAGAGACCCAGTACTTC
>TRBV4-1|TRBD1|NA|TRBJ2-1
CASSQERTGGMDNEQFF
TGCGCCAGCAGCCAAGAACGGACAGGGGGCATGGATAATGAGCAGTTCTTC
>TRBV5-1|TRBD2|few|TRBJ2-3
CASSWSGGAADTQYF
TGCGCCAGCAGCTGGAGCGGGGGGGCCGCGGATACGCAGTATTTT
>TRBV5-8|NA|once|TRBJ2-3
CASSITADTQYF
TGTGCCAGCAGCATTACCGCAGATACGCAGTATTTT
>TRBV4-2|TRBD1|few|TRBJ1-2
CASSQDVGQGANGYTF
TGTGCCAGCAGCCAAGATGTTGGACAGGGGGCAAATGGCTACACCTTC
>TRBV20-1|NA|few|TRBJ1-2
CSARVRKSGAYGYTF
TGCAGTGCTAGAGTGAGGAAGTCAGGAGCCTATGGCTACACCTTC
>TRBV12-3/TRBV12-4|NA|NA|TRBJ2-7
CASSLEQGGEQYF
TGTGCCAGCAGTTTAGAGCAGGGTGGCGAGCAGTACTTC
>TRBV27|NA|few|TRBJ1-2
CASTSLEGVNYGYTF
TGTGCCAGCACCTCCCTTGAAGGGGTAAACTATGGCTACACCTTC
>TRBV5-6|NA|NA|TRBJ2-4
CASSLVAVAKNIQYF
TGTGCCAGCAGCTTGGTAGCCGTAGCCAAAAACATTCAGTACTTC
>TRBV27|NA|NA|TRBJ2-7
CASSDRPYEQYF
TGTGCCAGCAGTGACCGCCCATACGAGCAGTACTTC
>TRBV6-7|TRBD1|once|TRBJ2-3
CASSYSDRGRMVGSYTDTQYF
TGTGCCAGCAGTTACTCGGACAGGGGGCGCATGGTGGGTTCTTACACAGATACGCAGTATTTT
>TRBV3-1|NA|NA|TRBJ2-7
CASSQGHEQYF
TGTGCCAGCAGCCAGGGCCACGAGCAGTACTTC
>TRBV11-2|TRBD2|NA|TRBJ2-1
CASTLTSGGAEQFF
TGTGCCAGCACCTTGACTAGCGGGGGGGCTGAGCAGTTCTTC